The clone carrying this T cell receptor beta chain has a handful of counts. Its matching antigen is unknown. The people who gave samples were healthy Caucasians from Russia, aged 6 to 90. Per-sample yields of isolated PBMCs were at least 6 million. A sample-barcoded 5' primer and a J-beta primer mix were used in a second PCR of roughly 7 to 12 cycles. Every cDNA was tagged by a template-switch adaptor with 12 random nucleotides. Via MiXCR, TCRdb re-called the 5' RACE reads, giving one row per CDR3 protein. The sample records approximately 1.5 million distinct CDR3 sequences, around 35% being singletons. The CDR3 is 14 residues long. V was trimmed by 7 bases and J by 0 bases, leaving 11 bases between them. From germline, CDR1 is MNHNS and CDR2 SASEGT. The data were taken from a study of blood T cells in healthy people across ages. Study-wide points: Bulk PBMC profiling left naive and antigen-experienced comparisons inconclusive.

The chain combines TRBV6-1 with TRBJ2-3, with TRBD2 as a possible D gene (6 bases). The TCR sequence derives from a woman in her 30s in good health. Input material: blood. This CDR3 is CASITGTSTDTQYF. CDR3 DNA: TGTGCCAGCATCACCGGGACTAGCACAGATACGCAGTATTTT.